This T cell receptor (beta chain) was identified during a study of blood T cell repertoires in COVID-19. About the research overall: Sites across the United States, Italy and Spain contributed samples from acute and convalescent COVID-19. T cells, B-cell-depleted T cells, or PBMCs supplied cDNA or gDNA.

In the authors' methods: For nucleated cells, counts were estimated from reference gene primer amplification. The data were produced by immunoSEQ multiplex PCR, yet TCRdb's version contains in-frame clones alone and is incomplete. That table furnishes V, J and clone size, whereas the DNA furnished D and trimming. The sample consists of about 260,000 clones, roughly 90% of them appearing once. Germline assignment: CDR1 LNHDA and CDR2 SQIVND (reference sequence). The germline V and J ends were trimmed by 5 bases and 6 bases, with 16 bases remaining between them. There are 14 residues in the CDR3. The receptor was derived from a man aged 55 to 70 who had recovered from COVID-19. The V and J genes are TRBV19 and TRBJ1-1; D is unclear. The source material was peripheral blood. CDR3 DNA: TGTGCCAGTAGTCCCCAGGCCCTTTTGGCTGAAGCTTTCTTT. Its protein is CASSPQALLAEAFF. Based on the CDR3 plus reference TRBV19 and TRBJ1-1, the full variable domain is DGGITQSPKYLFRKEGQNVTLSCEQNLNHDAMYWYRQDPGQGLRLIYYSQIVNDFQKGDIAEGYSVSREKKESFPLTVTSAQKNPTAFYLCASSPQALLAEAFFGQGTRLTVV.